This T cell receptor beta chain was captured by sequencing in a study of post-analysis software for immune sequencing data. Study results and limitations: Relative to controls, patients had several TRBV segments at higher frequency, with TRBV5-6, TRBV5-1 and TRBV20-1 among these.

Unique molecular identifiers were present in the TCR beta cDNA libraries. TCRdb re-called the PCR reads with MiXCR, one entry per CDR3 protein. The sample carries about 430,000 distinct CDR3 sequences, roughly 38% recorded once. The sample holds a few counts of this clonotype. Its target is unknown. Germline trimming cut 6 bases from V and 6 bases from J; bases unmatched to any gene: 5. The germline V gene encodes CDR1 SQVTM and CDR2 ANQGSEA. CDR3 length: 12 amino acids. This receptor was taken from a girl aged 2 to 9 with multiple sclerosis. The V gene is TRBV29-1, the J gene TRBJ1-2; TRBD1 matches at 9 bases. The sequenced sample was blood. CDR3 amino acids: CSVRQGVDGYTF. The CDR3 coding sequence is TGCAGCGTAAGACAGGGGGTCGATGGCTACACCTTC.